This T cell receptor beta chain is from a study of OX40 agonist ivuxolimab in advanced cancers. Produced via immunoSEQ multiplex PCR; TCRdb's table is partial and in-frame only. The data hold roughly 73,000 clones, with around nine tenths observed a single time. The CDR3 length is 13 residues. CDR1 is SGHVS, CDR2 FQNEAQ, per germline. Trimming stripped 4 bases from V and 7 bases from J, with 13 bases between. The sample in question was CD4+ or CD8+ T cells sorted from blood, obtained in a trial of the OX40 agonist ivuxolimab. The chain joins TRBV7-8 to TRBJ1-1; no clear D gene. The receptor's source is an adult with an advanced solid tumor such as melanoma, head and neck, liver or kidney cancer. The CDR3 loop reads CASSSLLPVEAFF. For the CDR3, the DNA is TGTGCCAGCAGCTCACTCCTCCCCGTTGAAGCTTTCTTT.